The source of this TCR beta chain is a study of chemoradiotherapy in HPV16-positive cancers (dated by TCRdb to between 2021 and 2024). Concerning the study at large: Using functional T-cell assays on cells from two HPV16-positive patients, the researchers defined candidate HPV-specific T-cell clones and common TCR motifs. The study set out to ask whether T-cell immunity against the HPV oncoproteins E6 and E7 changes over the course of chemoradiotherapy and whether that immunity affects survival. TCR repertoires from some 89 patients with HPV-related cancers were then used to track the candidate HPV-specific TCRs and motifs.

Repertoires were sampled repeatedly over the course of chemoradiotherapy so that clonal expansion in the tumor microenvironment could be followed. Libraries were built with the immunoSEQ multiplex PCR assay. TCRdb took over this immuneACCESS table, retaining in-frame rearrangements with V and J assigned. Such tables are incomplete; in checked studies, under half of the missing clones stem from an unresolved V gene, and the remainder is unexplained. This sample gives 14,000 or so clones in total; 69% of them show up just once. The ten largest clonotypes hold roughly a fifth of the sample. General study outcomes and caveats: The functional definition of HPV-specific T cells came from only two HPV16-positive patients, and the survival association was reported for HPV16-positive patients. Expansion of candidate HPV-specific clones and E7-related TCR motifs was observed in the tumor microenvironment during treatment, whereas no such expansion was observed for non-HPV-specific T cells. In HPV16-positive patients, expansion of HPV-responsive T cells during chemoradiotherapy was associated with improved recurrence-free survival.

This clone was picked up a small number of times. What this receptor recognizes is not known. Per-nucleotide qualities are absent, and no much larger clonotype sits a single base away. The trim is 10 bases for V and 2 bases for J, with a gap of 8 bases between the germline ends. The germline V gene supplies CDR1 MNHEY and CDR2 SVGAGI. The CDR3 runs 11 amino acids, cysteine and phenylalanine included. Only the CDR3 portion is preserved as DNA: 33 bases, with reading frame beginning at the first base. This sequence uses TRBV6-5 and TRBJ1-2; possibly the D gene is TRBD1, per 6 matching bases. This sample was obtained from a patient who underwent chemoradiotherapy. The receptor was derived from a human donor with HPV-associated anogenital cancer. In nucleotide form, the sequence is TGTGCCACCCAGGGGAACTATGGCTACACCTTC. It translates to CATQGNYGYTF.